These 29 T cell receptor beta chains were all obtained from the same sample, sequenced in a study of response to subunit inactivated influenza vaccine. TCRdb used MiXCR to reprocess the RT-PCR reads, holding one entry per CDR3 protein. The sample shows about 650,000 distinct CDR3 sequences, less than 20% of them seen only once. This specimen was PBMCs from blood, taken roughly 12 days after vaccination. The receptors shown here come from a man aged 50-59 years who received an inactivated influenza vaccine.

The rearrangement links TRBV2 to TRBJ2-7, with a possible D match to TRBD1 (6 bases). The CDR3 covers 15 residues. Per germline, CDR1 SNHLY and CDR2 FYNNEI. The V end was cut by 0 bases, the J end by 2 bases, with 11 bases between. For the CDR3, the DNA is TGTGCCAGCAGTGAAGCGGGACACTCAACCTACGAGCAGTACTTC. Translation: CASSEAGHSTYEQYF.

The chain uses TRBV6-5 and TRBJ2-5; 9 nucleotides line up with TRBD1. The CDR3 is made up of 15 amino acids. V lost 4 bases to trimming and J lost 5 bases; unmatched junction nucleotides: 8. The germline V gene has CDR1 MNHEY and CDR2 SVGAGI. The CDR3 loop is CASSWGTGKAETQYF. CDR3 sequence (DNA): TGTGCCAGCAGTTGGGGGACAGGGAAAGCGGAGACCCAGTACTTC.

The chain combines TRBV4-3 with TRBJ1-5; no clear D gene. V was trimmed by 6 bases and J by 4 bases, leaving 10 bases between them. From germline, CDR1 is LGHNA and CDR2 YSLEER. CDR3 length: 13 amino acids. CDR3 amino acids: CASSYGENQPQHF. CDR3 sequence (DNA): TGCGCCAGCAGTTACGGAGAAAATCAGCCCCAGCATTTT.

This clonotype came up a few times. The V call is TRBV12-3 or TRBV12-4, the J call TRBJ1-1; D not certain. The CDR3 has 14 amino acids. V dropped 3 bases and J dropped 1 base, with 9 bases sitting between them. CDR3 loop: CASSFWEGNTEAFF. CDR3 in DNA: TGTGCCAGCAGTTTCTGGGAGGGGAACACTGAAGCTTTCTTT.

This clonotype has a handful of counts. A junction boundary mismatches the germline segment, possibly from a read error. J is TRBJ2-3 and V is TRBV12-3 or TRBV12-4; 7 positions agree with TRBD2. CDR3 length: 19 amino acids. The chain's CDR3 is CASSSSLSSGYSSTDTQYF. The CDR3 nucleotides are TGTGCCAGTAGTTCTAGCCTCTCTAGCGGATACTCTAGCACAGATACGCAGTATTTT.

This clonotype turned up a few times. The rearrangement links TRBV12-3 or TRBV12-4 to TRBJ2-5; 9 bases are shared with TRBD2. CDR3 size: 15 residues. Unmatched junction bases numbered 13, after V lost 7 bases and J lost 7 bases. CDR3 sequence: CASNQRGLAGGTQYF. The CDR3 DNA reads TGTGCCAGCAACCAAAGGGGACTAGCAGGTGGGACCCAGTACTTC.

This clonotype was counted only a few times. The chain joins TRBV7-9 to TRBJ1-4; no reliable D call. Trimming pared 3 bases from V and 4 bases from J, leaving 12 bases between. The CDR3 extends over 15 amino acids. Germline CDR1 reads SEHNR; CDR2 reads FQNEAQ (reference sequence). The CDR3 DNA sequence: TGTGCCAGCAGCTTTTCTGTCAGCAATAATGAAAAACTGTTTTTT. Translating gives CASSFSVSNNEKLFF.

The genes are TRBV11-2 and TRBJ1-6, with 8 bases lining up with TRBD1. Germline CDR1 reads SGHAT; CDR2 reads FQNNGV. The CDR3 is 15 amino acids. Trimming at V came to 0 bases and at J to 9 bases, leaving 4 bases not matched to a gene. In DNA form, the CDR3 reads TGTGCCAGCAGCTTAGAGCCGGACAGGGCTTCACCCCTCCACTTT. Protein product: CASSLEPDRASPLHF.

There are a few counts of this clonotype. The chain employs TRBV6-1 and TRBJ1-1, with D possibly being TRBD1 (5 bases). Per the germline V gene, CDR1 is MNHNS and CDR2 is SASEGT. CDR3 length: 13 residues. Trimming removed 6 bases from V and 5 bases from J, with 13 bases in between. In nucleotides, the CDR3 is TGTGCCAGCAGCAACCTAGGGGTTACTGAAGCTTTCTTT. Translating gives CASSNLGVTEAFF.

This clonotype was seen a handful of times. The chain combines TRBV3-1 with TRBJ2-7; tentative D call: TRBD2 (5 bases). Germline CDR1 LGHDT, CDR2 YNNKEL (reference sequence). This CDR3 is built from 16 residues. The V gene lost 1 base and the J gene lost 2 bases, with 15 bases spanning the gap. Here the CDR3 DNA reads TGTGCCAGCAGCCAAGTAGGTCTAGGACTTGCCTACGAGCAGTACTTC. Translated: CASSQVGLGLAYEQYF.

This clonotype was counted at least ten times. V is TRBV7-2 and J is TRBJ2-7; D is unclear. V was cut by 2 bases and J by 3 bases, with 5 bases left in between. Germline-derived CDR1 and CDR2 are SGHTA and FQGNSA. The CDR3 sequence is 12 residues long. The CDR3 DNA sequence: TGTGCCAGCAGCTTAATAGGCTACGAGCAGTACTTC. Residues: CASSLIGYEQYF.

Many counts were recorded for this clonotype. The rearrangement joins TRBV12-3 or TRBV12-4 to TRBJ2-1; 7 bases agree with TRBD2. The V gene end was trimmed by 8 bases and the J gene end by 6 bases; junction bases not matched to a gene: 10. This CDR3 spans 14 amino acids. DNA for the CDR3: TGTGCCAGCTCACCTGCGGGGGATACCAATGAGCAGTTCTTC. Its translation is CASSPAGDTNEQFF.

This clonotype was recorded a few times. The chain carries TRBV5-1 and TRBJ1-1, with no clear D. The CDR3 extends over 15 amino acids. The V end was cut by 0 bases, the J end by 1 base, with 10 bases between. Germline-derived CDR1 and CDR2 are SGHRS and YFSETQ. CDR3 in amino acids: CASSLAWKENTEAFF. As DNA, the CDR3 is TGCGCCAGCAGCTTGGCCTGGAAGGAGAACACTGAAGCTTTCTTT.

The rearrangement joins TRBV2 to TRBJ2-4, with unresolved D. CDR1 is SNHLY and CDR2 is FYNNEI in the germline V gene. V lost 6 bases to trimming and J lost 0 bases, with 9 bases between them. The CDR3 length is 14 residues. CDR3 coding DNA: TGTGCCAGCAGGTCCTACATAGCCAAAAACATTCAGTACTTC. Translating gives CASRSYIAKNIQYF. Combining the CDR3 with reference TRBV2 and TRBJ2-4 gives the whole variable domain EPEVTQTPSHQVTQMGQEVILRCVPISNHLYFYWYRQILGQKVEFLVSFYNNEISEKSEIFDDQFSVERPDGSNFTLKIRSTKLEDSAMYFCASRSYIAKNIQYFGAGTRLSVL.

This rearrangement joins TRBV5-5 to TRBJ2-3; D not certain. Germline values: CDR1 SGHKS, CDR2 YYEKEE (reference sequence). V was pared by 7 bases and J by 6 bases, with 12 bases between. The CDR3 runs to 12 residues. CDR3 DNA sequence: TGTGCCAGCGGCCCCGGGTGGGATACGCAGTATTTT. Translating it yields CASGPGWDTQYF. The full variable domain, its missing parts supplied by reference TRBV5-5 and TRBJ2-3, is DAGVTQSPTHLIKTRGQQVTLRCSPISGHKSVSWYQQVLGQGPQFIFQYYEKEERGRGNFPDRFSARQFPNYSSELNVNALLLGDSALYLCASGPGWDTQYFGPGTRLTVL.

This clonotype turned up a few times. The CDR3 coding sequence is TGTGCCAGCAGCCCCTCTAGCGGGAGCAACGAGCAGTACTTC. This sequence encodes CASSPSSGSNEQYF. V and J are TRBV21-1 and TRBJ2-7; the D call TRBD2 from the table was never checked on the DNA. TRBV21-1 is labeled a pseudogene. The CDR3 covers 14 residues.

This clonotype was seen a handful of times. V gene TRBV11-2 combines with J gene TRBJ2-5; D is undetermined. The V and J ends lost 3 bases and 4 bases respectively, with 24 bases between them. The CDR3 covers 18 residues. The germline V gene encodes CDR1 SGHAT and CDR2 FQNNGV. The CDR3 sequence is CASSLRKSLRKNSETQYF. CDR3 DNA: TGTGCCAGCAGCTTGAGGAAGAGCTTGAGGAAGAACTCAGAGACCCAGTACTTC.

This clonotype came up a few times. The chain couples TRBV29-1 to TRBJ2-3, with TRBD1 as a possible D gene (6 bases). V lost 3 bases and J 5 bases, leaving 9 bases between the germline ends. The V gene's germline CDR1 is SQVTM and CDR2 ANQGSEA. This CDR3 contains 12 residues. CDR3 residues: CSVDKGGDTQYF. DNA of the CDR3: TGCAGCGTTGACAAAGGGGGAGATACGCAGTATTTT.

This clonotype was seen only a few times. This chain uses TRBV7-9 with TRBJ2-3; 11 nucleotides line up with TRBD2. After removal of 5 bases from V and 2 bases from J, the junction contained 3 bases not matched to a gene. Germline-derived CDR1 and CDR2 are SEHNR and FQNEAQ (reference sequence). The CDR3 runs to 15 residues. CDR3 sequence reads: CASSPTSGVTDTQYF. CDR3 in DNA: TGTGCCAGCAGCCCGACTAGCGGGGTCACAGATACGCAGTATTTT. Full variable domain (missing parts from reference TRBV7-9 and TRBJ2-3): DTGVSQNPRHKITKRGQNVTFRCDPISEHNRLYWYRQTLGQGPEFLTYFQNEAQLEKSRLLSDRFSAERPKGSFSTLEIQRTEQGDSAMYLCASSPTSGVTDTQYFGPGTRLTVL.

The chain carries TRBV5-1 and TRBJ2-1, with 8 bases aligning to TRBD2. The CDR3 is made up of 16 amino acids. The germline V gene has CDR1 SGHRS and CDR2 YFSETQ. Unmatched junction bases numbered 10, after V lost 4 bases and J lost 4 bases. The CDR3 here is CASSASFGGGYNEQFF. In nucleotides, the CDR3 is TGCGCCAGCAGCGCCTCTTTCGGGGGGGGTTACAATGAGCAGTTCTTC.

There are a few counts of this clonotype. V gene TRBV12-3 or TRBV12-4 combines with J gene TRBJ1-2; D is ambiguous. The CDR3 loop spans 12 amino acids. The V end lost 6 bases, the J end lost 7 bases, and 12 bases lay between the germline ends. This CDR3 is CASRGLSGGYTF. CDR3 in DNA: TGTGCCAGCAGGGGTCTGAGCGGTGGCTACACCTTC.

This clonotype showed up many times. A junction boundary mismatches the germline segment, possibly from a read error. The V call is TRBV7-2, the J call TRBJ2-1, with 7 bases lining up with TRBD1. Germline V gives CDR1 SGHTA, CDR2 FQGNSA. The CDR3 length is 15 residues. The CDR3 sequence is CASSLAGGLYNEQFF. The CDR3 bases are TGTGCCAGCAGTTTAGCAGGGGGTTTGTACAATGAGCAGTTCTTC.

This chain links TRBV10-3 with TRBJ2-2; TRBD2 is a possible D gene (5 bases). Trimming cost V 7 bases and J 0 bases, with 15 bases left between them. This CDR3 contains 16 residues. Germline CDR1 reads ENHRY; CDR2 reads SYGVKD. The CDR3 nucleotides are TGTGCCATCACCGGGTCCGGGAACGCGAACACCGGGGAGCTGTTTTTT. Translated, it gives CAITGSGNANTGELFF.

This clonotype appeared many times. The rearrangement links TRBV6-6 to TRBJ2-5; no clear D gene. CDR1 MNHNY and CDR2 SVGAGI come from the germline V gene (reference sequence). The CDR3 covers 13 residues. The V gene lost 4 bases and the J gene lost 5 bases, with 11 bases spanning the gap. The CDR3 DNA sequence: TGTGCCAGCAGTTTTCGGTTCAAGGAGACCCAGTACTTC. This codes for CASSFRFKETQYF.

This chain uses TRBV24-1 with TRBJ2-3; 7 bases agree with TRBD2. This CDR3 spans 14 amino acids. With V trimmed by 4 bases and J by 3 bases, 3 bases remained unmatched. Germline CDR1 is KGHDR and CDR2 is SFDVKD. The CDR3 protein is CATSERGGTDTQYF. The CDR3, as DNA: TGTGCCACCAGTGAACGGGGAGGGACAGATACGCAGTATTTT.

The chain carries TRBV20-1 and TRBJ2-7; D possibly matches TRBD1 or TRBD2 (5 bases each). Looked up from germline, CDR1 is DFQATT and CDR2 is SNEGSKA (reference sequence). The CDR3 is 15 amino acids. Trimming pared 1 base from V and 4 bases from J, leaving 17 bases between. CDR3 amino acids: CSARVEGRIAYEQYF. CDR3 DNA: TGCAGTGCTAGAGTAGAGGGGCGAATCGCTTACGAGCAGTACTTC.

This clonotype was seen repeatedly, ten times or more. The J gene is TRBJ2-7, the V gene TRBV5-1; no reliable D call. Per germline, CDR1 SGHRS and CDR2 YFSETQ. V dropped 1 base and J dropped 0 bases, with 14 bases sitting between them. This CDR3 is 16 amino acids long. The CDR3 sequence is CASSLTTLIYSYEQYF. CDR3 nucleotide sequence: TGCGCCAGCAGCTTGACCACACTCATCTACTCCTACGAGCAGTACTTC.

This chain connects TRBV20-1 to TRBJ2-5; 10 nucleotides agree with TRBD1. This CDR3 has 15 amino acids. With V trimmed by 0 bases and J by 1 base, 2 bases remained unmatched. Germline V gene data show CDR1 as DFQATT and CDR2 as SNEGSKA (reference sequence). In nucleotides, the CDR3 is TGCAGTGCTAGAGAAGGACAGGGGGTCCAAGAGACCCAGTACTTC. It translates to CSAREGQGVQETQYF.

In its sample, this clonotype was seen a few times. This rearrangement joins TRBV12-3 or TRBV12-4 to TRBJ2-1; 12 nucleotides agree with TRBD1. With V trimmed by 6 bases and J by 10 bases, 7 bases remained unmatched. The CDR3 covers 14 residues. CDR3 in amino acids: CASRPGTGGEEQFF. The CDR3 bases are TGTGCCAGCAGACCCGGGACAGGGGGCGAAGAGCAGTTCTTC.